Listed below are T cell receptor beta chains from one sample, sequenced in a study of immune heterogeneity within non-small cell lung tumors. MiXCR was run by TCRdb on the multiplex PCR reads, yielding one entry per CDR3 protein. This table has about 21,000 distinct CDR3 sequences, 25% to 30% appearing once. Sequenced material: lung tumor tissue. These receptors all come from a man aged 40-50 years with non-small cell lung cancer. Each CDR3 is given with its conserved first and last residue.

v_call,j_call,cdr3_aa
TRBV20-1,TRBJ2-5,CSARGQLAGGPGTQYF
TRBV5-6,TRBJ2-1,CASSLERGEIYNEQFF
TRBV19,TRBJ1-2,CASSQTGTLANYGYTF
TRBV9,TRBJ2-5,CASSATGTGRAETQYF
TRBV27,TRBJ1-6,CASSSRPSGSYNSPLHF
TRBV11-2,TRBJ2-7,CASSLLGSGQGAYEQYF
TRBV3-1,TRBJ2-2,CASSQGLVGAGELFF
TRBV5-5,TRBJ1-6,CASSLEVTSGTDNSPLHF
TRBV19,TRBJ2-1,CASSISTSSYNEQFF
TRBV19,TRBJ1-4,CASSGQSYSEKLFF
TRBV29-1,TRBJ2-7,CSVEDLGAEQYF
TRBV7-3,TRBJ1-1,CASTLDRDRTEAFF
TRBV10-2,TRBJ2-1,CASSHSNEQFF
TRBV24-1,TRBJ2-4,CATRDFTGIQYF
TRBV19,TRBJ1-5,CASWEGGFQNQPQHF
TRBV7-6,TRBJ2-7,CASSLGALEQYF
TRBV24-1,TRBJ1-2,CATSDGAAYYGYTF
TRBV6-5,TRBJ1-1,CASSYSDTTEAFF
TRBV19,TRBJ2-7,CASTPAPGTSYEQYF
TRBV18,TRBJ2-3,CASSLGTGGTDTQYF
TRBV9,TRBJ2-6,CASSYSTGVASGANVLTF
TRBV5-8,TRBJ2-5,CASSLEPGPAETQYF
TRBV9,TRBJ1-1,CASSVVGGLDTEAFF
TRBV7-9,TRBJ2-2,CASSSGIFAGELFF
TRBV11-2,TRBJ2-7,CASSLGVGTDEQYF
TRBV29-1,TRBJ2-2,CSVGRAGRTGELFF
TRBV5-1,TRBJ2-7,CASSSGSSGRTYEQYF
TRBV9,TRBJ2-5,CANSVGAGMQETQYF
TRBV13,TRBJ2-2,CASSLGLPSGSTGELFF
TRBV5-6,TRBJ1-5,CASSFWVGGNQPQHF
TRBV19,TRBJ2-6,CASSTWRGAALGANVLTF
TRBV28,TRBJ2-7,CASSPAIGASSYEQYF
TRBV5-1,TRBJ2-5,CAGSLYRGRSEETQYF
TRBV11-1,TRBJ2-1,CASSHGRVGEQFF
TRBV6-1,TRBJ2-3,CASSSGRTDTQYF